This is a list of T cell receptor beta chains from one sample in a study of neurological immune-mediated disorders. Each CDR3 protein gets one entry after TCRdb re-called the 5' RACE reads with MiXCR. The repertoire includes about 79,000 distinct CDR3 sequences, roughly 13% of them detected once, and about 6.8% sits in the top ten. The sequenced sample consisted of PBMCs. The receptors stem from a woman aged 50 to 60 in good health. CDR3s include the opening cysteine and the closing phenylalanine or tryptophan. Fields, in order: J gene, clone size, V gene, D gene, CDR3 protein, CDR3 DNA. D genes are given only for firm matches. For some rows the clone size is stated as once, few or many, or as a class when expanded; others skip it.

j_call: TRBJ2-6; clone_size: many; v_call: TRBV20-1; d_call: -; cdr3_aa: CSALTRSGANVLTF; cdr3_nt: TGCAGTGCCTTAACTCGCTCTGGGGCCAACGTCCTGACTTTC
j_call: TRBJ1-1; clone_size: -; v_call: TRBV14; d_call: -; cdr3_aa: CASSQEPQYTEAFF; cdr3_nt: TGTGCCAGCAGCCAAGAGCCACAGTACACTGAAGCTTTCTTT
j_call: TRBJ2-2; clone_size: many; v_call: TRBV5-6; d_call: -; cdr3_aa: CASSFGRTNTGELFF; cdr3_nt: TGTGCCAGCAGCTTTGGCCGGACGAACACCGGGGAGCTGTTTTTT
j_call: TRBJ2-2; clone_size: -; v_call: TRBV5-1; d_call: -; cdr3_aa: CASTGGAAILAWENTGELFF; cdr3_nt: TGCGCCAGCACCGGGGGAGCGGCAATACTTGCGTGGGAGAACACCGGGGAGCTGTTTTTT
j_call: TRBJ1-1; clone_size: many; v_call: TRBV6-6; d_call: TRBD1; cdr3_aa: CASSYGQGTEAFF; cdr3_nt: TGTGCCAGCAGTTACGGACAGGGGACGGAAGCTTTCTTT
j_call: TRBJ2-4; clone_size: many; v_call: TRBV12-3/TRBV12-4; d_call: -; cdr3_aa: CASSLDDSPEAKNIQYF; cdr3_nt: TGTGCCAGCAGTTTGGACGACAGTCCAGAGGCCAAAAACATTCAGTACTTC
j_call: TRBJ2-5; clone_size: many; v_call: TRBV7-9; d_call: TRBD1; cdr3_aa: CASRGPRGLRYQETQYF; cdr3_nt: TGTGCCAGCAGAGGACCCAGGGGGCTAAGGTACCAAGAGACCCAGTACTTC
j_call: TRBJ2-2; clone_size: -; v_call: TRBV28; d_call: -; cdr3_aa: CAEGKGTGELFF; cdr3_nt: TGTGCCGAGGGGAAGGGGACCGGGGAGCTGTTTTTT
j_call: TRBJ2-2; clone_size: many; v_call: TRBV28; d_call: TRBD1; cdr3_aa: CASSLDRGHTGELFF; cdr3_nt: TGTGCCAGCAGCCTAGACAGGGGGCACACCGGGGAGCTGTTTTTT
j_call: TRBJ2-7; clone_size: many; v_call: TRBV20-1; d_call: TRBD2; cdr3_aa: CSACPSGRTFEQYF; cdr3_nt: TGCAGTGCTTGTCCTAGCGGGAGGACTTTCGAGCAGTACTTC
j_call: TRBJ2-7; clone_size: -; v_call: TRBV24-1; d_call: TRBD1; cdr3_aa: CATSDPGQGAYEQYF; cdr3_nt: TGTGCCACCAGTGATCCGGGACAGGGAGCCTACGAGCAGTACTTC
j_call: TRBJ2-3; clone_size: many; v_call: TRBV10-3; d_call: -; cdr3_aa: CAIRLTGSTDTQYF; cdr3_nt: TGTGCCATCAGGCTAACAGGAAGCACAGATACGCAGTATTTT
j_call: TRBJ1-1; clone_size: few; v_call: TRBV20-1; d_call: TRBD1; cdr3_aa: CSARDRQGMSEAFF; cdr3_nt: TGCAGTGCTAGAGATAGACAGGGGATGTCTGAAGCTTTCTTT
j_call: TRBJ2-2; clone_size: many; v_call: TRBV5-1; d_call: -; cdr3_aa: CASSLFRSFGGELFF; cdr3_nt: TGCGCCAGCAGCTTGTTTCGTAGTTTCGGCGGGGAGCTGTTTTTT
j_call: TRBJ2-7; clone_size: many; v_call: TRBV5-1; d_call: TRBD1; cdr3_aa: CASSLVRAGGEQYF; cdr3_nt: TGCGCCAGCAGCTTGGTGCGGGCAGGGGGCGAGCAGTACTTC
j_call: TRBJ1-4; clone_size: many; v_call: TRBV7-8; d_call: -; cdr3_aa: CASSNRGGNEKLFF; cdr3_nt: TGTGCCAGCAGCAATCGGGGAGGGAATGAAAAACTGTTTTTT
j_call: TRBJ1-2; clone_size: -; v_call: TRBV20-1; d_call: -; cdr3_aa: CSAPGDGFNYGYTF; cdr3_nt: TGCAGTGCACCTGGGGACGGCTTTAACTATGGCTACACCTTC
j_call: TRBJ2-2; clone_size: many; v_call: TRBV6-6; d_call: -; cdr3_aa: CASSYTQTGELFF; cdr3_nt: TGTGCCAGCAGTTACACTCAGACCGGGGAGCTGTTTTTT
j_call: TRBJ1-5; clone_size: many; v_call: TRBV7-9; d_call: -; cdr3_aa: CASSESRSSNQPQHF; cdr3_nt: TGTGCCAGCAGCGAGTCTCGAAGTAGCAATCAGCCCCAGCATTTT
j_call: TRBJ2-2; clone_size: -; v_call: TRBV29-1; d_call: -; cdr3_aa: CSLLCESGELFF; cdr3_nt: TGCAGCCTCCTTTGTGAGTCCGGGGAGCTGTTTTTT
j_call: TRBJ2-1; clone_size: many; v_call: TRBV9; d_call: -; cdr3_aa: CASSVSQSSYNEQFF; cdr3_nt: TGTGCCAGCAGCGTTAGCCAAAGCTCCTACAATGAGCAGTTCTTC
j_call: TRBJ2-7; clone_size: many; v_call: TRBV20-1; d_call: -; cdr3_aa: CSASEDAGSYEQYF; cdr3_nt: TGCAGTGCTAGTGAGGACGCGGGGTCCTACGAGCAGTACTTC
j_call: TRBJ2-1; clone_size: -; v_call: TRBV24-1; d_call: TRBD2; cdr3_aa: CTTSDPPAGVGLEQFF; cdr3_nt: TGTACCACCAGTGATCCGCCAGCGGGAGTGGGACTTGAGCAGTTCTTC
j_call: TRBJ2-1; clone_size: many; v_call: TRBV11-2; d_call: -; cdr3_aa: CASSLGTWSSYNEQFF; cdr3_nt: TGTGCCAGCAGCTTAGGGACGTGGAGCTCCTACAATGAGCAGTTCTTC
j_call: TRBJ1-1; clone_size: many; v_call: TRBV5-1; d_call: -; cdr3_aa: CASSFQQGNTEAFF; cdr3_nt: TGCGCCAGCAGCTTTCAACAGGGGAACACTGAAGCTTTCTTT
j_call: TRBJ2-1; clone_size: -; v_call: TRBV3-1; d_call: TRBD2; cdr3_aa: CASSQDMGLAGGTNNEQFF; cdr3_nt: TGTGCCAGCAGCCAAGATATGGGACTAGCGGGAGGGACGAACAATGAGCAGTTCTTC
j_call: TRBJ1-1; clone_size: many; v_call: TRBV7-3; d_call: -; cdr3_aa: CASSRQLNTEAFF; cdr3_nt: TGTGCCAGCAGCCGACAGCTGAACACTGAAGCTTTCTTT
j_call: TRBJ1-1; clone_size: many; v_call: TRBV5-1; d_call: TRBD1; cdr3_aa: CASSLVSTGLTEAFF; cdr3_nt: TGCGCCAGCAGCTTGGTTTCGACAGGGCTCACTGAAGCTTTCTTT
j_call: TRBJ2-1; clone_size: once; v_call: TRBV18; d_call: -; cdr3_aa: CASSPNNEQFF; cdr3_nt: TGTGCCAGCTCACCAAATAATGAGCAGTTCTTC
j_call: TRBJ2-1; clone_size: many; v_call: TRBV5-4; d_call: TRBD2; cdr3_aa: CASSSVPGLAVNEQFF; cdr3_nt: TGTGCCAGCAGCTCGGTACCGGGACTAGCGGTCAATGAGCAGTTCTTC
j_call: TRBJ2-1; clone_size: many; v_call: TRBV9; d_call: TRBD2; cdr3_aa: CASSTLAGGLYNEQFF; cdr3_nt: TGTGCCAGCAGCACACTAGCGGGAGGGCTATACAATGAGCAGTTCTTC
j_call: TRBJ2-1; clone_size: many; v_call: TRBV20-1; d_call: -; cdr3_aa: CSARERGISYNEQFF; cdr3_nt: TGCAGTGCTAGAGAGCGGGGAATCTCCTACAATGAGCAGTTCTTC
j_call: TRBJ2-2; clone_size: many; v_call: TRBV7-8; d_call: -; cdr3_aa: CASSSRRNPTTGELFF; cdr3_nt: TGTGCCAGCAGCTCCAGGCGCAACCCCACGACCGGGGAGCTGTTTTTT
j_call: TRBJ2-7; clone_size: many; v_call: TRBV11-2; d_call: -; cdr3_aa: CASSPPPLSYEQYF; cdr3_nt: TGTGCCAGCAGCCCTCCCCCCCTGTCTTACGAGCAGTACTTC
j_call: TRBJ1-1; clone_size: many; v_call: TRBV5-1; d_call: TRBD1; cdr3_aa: CASSLVRTGDTEAFF; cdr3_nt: TGCGCCAGCAGCTTGGTAAGGACAGGGGACACTGAAGCTTTCTTT
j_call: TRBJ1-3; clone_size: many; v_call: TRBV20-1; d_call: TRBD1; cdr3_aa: CSARDRTGAGNTIYF; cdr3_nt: TGCAGTGCTAGAGATCGGACAGGTGCTGGAAACACCATATATTTT
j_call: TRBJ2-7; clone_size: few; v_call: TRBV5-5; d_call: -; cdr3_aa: CASSLERDYEQYF; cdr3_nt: TGTGCCAGCAGCTTGGAGAGGGACTACGAGCAGTACTTC
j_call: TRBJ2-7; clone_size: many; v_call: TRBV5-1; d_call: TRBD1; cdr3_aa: CASSPIQGLSYEQYF; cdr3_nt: TGCGCCAGCAGCCCCATACAGGGGCTATCCTACGAGCAGTACTTC
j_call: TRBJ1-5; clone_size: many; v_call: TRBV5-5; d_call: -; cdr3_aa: CASSLGGRQPQHF; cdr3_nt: TGTGCCAGCAGCTTGGGCGGGAGGCAGCCCCAGCATTTT
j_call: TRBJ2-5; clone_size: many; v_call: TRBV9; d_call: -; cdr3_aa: CASSFLEGYGETQYF; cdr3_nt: TGTGCCAGCAGCTTCCTTGAAGGGTATGGGGAGACCCAGTACTTC
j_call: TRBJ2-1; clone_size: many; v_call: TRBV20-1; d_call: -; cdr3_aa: CSARGSGMGSPSKQFF; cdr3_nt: TGCAGTGCTAGGGGTTCAGGGATGGGGAGCCCCTCCAAGCAGTTCTTC